A single TCR beta chain is shown here with its context. No antigen is known for it. Sample time point: baseline, week 1 (first vaccination visit). The treatment: pre-vaccination baseline after standard-of-care therapy. Germline loops: CDR1 SGHKS, CDR2 YYEKEE (reference sequence). With 0 bases removed from V and 0 bases from J, the gap between germline ends came to 9 bases. The CDR3 is 15 amino acids. TCRdb's copy holds only in-frame clones and misses some; the assay was immunoSEQ multiplex PCR. This table has 55,000 to 70,000 clones, 80% to 90% appearing once. The data originate from a study of a mutant IDH1 vaccine in newly diagnosed glioma. Study-level points and caveats: Vaccination elicited immune responses in roughly 93% of patients.

The sequenced sample was PBMCs, obtained from a glioma patient treated with radiotherapy, temozolomide or both. The rearrangement uses TRBV5-5 and TRBJ1-1; TRBD1 is a possible D gene (5 bases). The clonotype originates from a man under 40 with glioma. The CDR3 loop is CASSLAGRMNTEAFF. As DNA, the CDR3 is TGTGCCAGCAGCTTGGCGGGACGTATGAACACTGAAGCTTTCTTT.